This T cell receptor (beta chain) was found in a study of blood T cell repertoires in COVID-19. About the study: Sample material is recorded as cDNA or gDNA derived from T cells, B-cell-depleted T cells, or PBMCs.

Germline assignment: CDR1 KGHDR and CDR2 SFDVKD. V gave up 2 bases and J gave up 0 bases; unmatched junction bases: 7. The length of the CDR3 is 18 residues. Only in-frame clones appear in the TCRdb table, and some are missing; sequencing was by immunoSEQ multiplex PCR. The data contain approximately 220,000 clones, approximately 91% of them singletons. The chain recombines TRBV24-1 with TRBJ2-2; 8 nucleotides align to TRBD1. The sample consisted of peripheral blood. The receptor was derived from a middle-aged man with acute or convalescent COVID-19. The CDR3 DNA is TGTGCCACCAGTGATTCGACAGGGGAGTTCGCGAACACCGGGGAGCTGTTTTTT. Protein sequence: CATSDSTGEFANTGELFF.